One sample yielded the 26 T cell receptor beta chains listed below, sequenced in a study of CD8+ T cells in alopecia areata. Treatment defined: oral pan-JAK inhibitor, 5-10 mg twice daily. RNA was extracted and reverse transcribed into cDNA as the sequencing template. Using immunoSEQ multiplex PCR, the repertoire was profiled, and TCRdb retains in-frame clones only, with some absent. The sample has about 200,000 clones; more than 55% are singletons. The starting material was CD4+ T cells sorted from blood, obtained at week 4, from a patient treated with tofacitinib. The receptors derive from a human donor with alopecia areata.

The chain recombines TRBV5-1 with TRBJ2-2; D might be TRBD2 (5 bases). Germline CDR1 is SGHRS and CDR2 is YFSETQ. The V end lost 2 bases, the J end lost 4 bases, and 9 bases lay between the germline ends. The length of the CDR3 is 14 residues. CDR3 sequence reads: CASSFQRGTGELFF. CDR3 DNA sequence: TGCGCCAGCAGCTTTCAACGGGGCACCGGGGAGCTGTTTTTT. The full variable domain, rest sourced from reference TRBV5-1 and TRBJ2-2, is KAGVTQTPRYLIKTRGQQVTLSCSPISGHRSVSWYQQTPGQGLQFLFEYFSETQRNKGNFPGRFSGRQFSNSRSEMNVSTLELGDSALYLCASSFQRGTGELFFGEGSRLTVL.

This chain joins TRBV30 and TRBJ1-5; D remains unclear. This CDR3 contains 12 residues. V shed 3 bases and J shed 9 bases, with 12 bases lying between them. CDR1 GTSNPN and CDR2 SVGIG come from the germline V gene (reference sequence). The CDR3 is CAWSHPGRPQHF. In nucleotides, the CDR3 is TGTGCCTGGAGCCATCCAGGTAGGCCCCAGCATTTT.

V usage is TRBV29-1 and J usage is TRBJ2-3, with a weak D call TRBD1 (8 bases). Per the germline V gene, CDR1 is SQVTM and CDR2 is ANQGSEA. V was shortened by 4 bases and J by 5 bases, with 19 bases between the two germline ends. CDR3 length: 15 residues. CDR3 protein: CSVADREGRGDTQYF. Here the CDR3 DNA reads TGCAGCGTTGCGGACAGGGAGGGTCGGGGAGATACGCAGTATTTT.

This clone was seen more than once but under ten times. The V call is TRBV30, the J call TRBJ1-1; D gene unclear. With 8 bases removed from V and 11 bases from J, the gap between germline ends came to 18 bases. Germline V CDR1 and CDR2: GTSNPN, SVGIG (reference sequence). The CDR3 loop spans 11 amino acids. The CDR3 sequence is CASLQAFVAFF. As DNA, the CDR3 is TGTGCCAGCCTTCAGGCGTTTGTGGCTTTCTTT.

This chain uses TRBV7-8 with TRBJ1-2; 9 bases are a match to TRBD1. The germline V gene has CDR1 SGHVS and CDR2 FQNEAQ. The CDR3 contains 14 residues. Trimming removed 7 bases from V and 2 bases from J; junction bases left unmatched: 5. The CDR3 protein is CASTKGQGNYGYTF. Here the CDR3 DNA reads TGTGCCAGCACTAAGGGACAGGGAAACTATGGCTACACCTTC.

The chain is built from TRBV6-6 and TRBJ2-5; D is undetermined. The V end lost 5 bases, the J end lost 1 base, and 11 bases lay between the germline ends. The germline V gene encodes CDR1 MNHNY and CDR2 SVGAGI (reference sequence). CDR3 length equals 14 residues. The CDR3 sequence: CASSPRPPQETQYF. As DNA, the CDR3 is TGTGCCAGCAGTCCCCGCCCGCCCCAAGAGACCCAGTACTTC.

The chain couples TRBV20-1 to TRBJ2-6; D gene ambiguous. The CDR3 length is 11 residues. The V end lost 5 bases, the J end lost 4 bases, and 3 bases lay between the germline ends. The germline CDR1 and CDR2 sequences are DFQATT and SNEGSKA (reference sequence). The CDR3 protein is CSAAGANVLTF. The CDR3 region has the DNA TGCAGTGCTGCCGGGGCCAACGTCCTGACTTTC.

The rearrangement links TRBV11-2 to TRBJ2-7; 7 bases line up with TRBD1. This CDR3 contains 17 residues. V lost 0 bases, J lost 3 bases, and 11 bases stayed unmatched. Per the germline V gene, CDR1 is SGHAT and CDR2 is FQNNGV. CDR3 DNA sequence: TGTGCCAGCAGCTTAGACCGACAGGGAACTATCCTCTACGAGCAGTACTTC. Its protein product is CASSLDRQGTILYEQYF.

The chain recombines TRBV12-5 with TRBJ2-5; TRBD2 aligns across 7 bases. The CDR3 has 17 amino acids. Trimming removed 0 bases from V and 2 bases from J; junction bases left unmatched: 9. CDR1 is LGHNT, CDR2 FRNRAP, per germline. The CDR3 is CASGLVIGRALQETQYF. The CDR3 nucleotides read TGTGCTAGTGGTTTGGTAATAGGGAGGGCTCTACAAGAGACCCAGTACTTC. The whole variable domain, filled in from reference TRBV12-5 and TRBJ2-5, reads DARVTQTPRHKVTEMGQEVTMRCQPILGHNTVFWYRQTMMQGLELLAYFRNRAPLDDSGMPKDRFSAEMPDATLATLKIQPSEPRDSAVYFCASGLVIGRALQETQYFGPGTRLLVL.

This rearrangement joins TRBV29-1 to TRBJ1-2; possibly TRBD1 for D (5 bases). In germline, CDR1 is SQVTM, CDR2 ANQGSEA. Trimming stripped 2 bases from V and 8 bases from J, with 21 bases between. This CDR3 is 15 amino acids long. As DNA, the CDR3 is TGCAGCGTTGAAACGCGCAGGGTTTCGTTTGGCGGCTACACCTTC. Translating it yields CSVETRRVSFGGYTF.

The chain has TRBV10-3 and TRBJ2-3; tentatively, D is TRBD1 (6 bases). CDR1 and CDR2 from the germline V gene are ENHRY and SYGVKD. The CDR3 extends over 15 amino acids. V was shortened by 4 bases and J by 0 bases, with 11 bases between the two germline ends. CDR3 sequence (DNA): TGTGCCATCAGTGGTGGGGGCCCGAGCACAGATACGCAGTATTTT. It codes for CAISGGGPSTDTQYF.

The table lists this clone with a few counts. The V gene is TRBV29-1, the J gene TRBJ1-2, with D perhaps TRBD1 (5 bases). The CDR3 is 13 amino acids. The V end lost 5 bases, the J end lost 6 bases, and 16 bases lay between the germline ends. The germline V gene has CDR1 SQVTM and CDR2 ANQGSEA. CDR3 nucleotides: TGCAGCGTTCACGGATACCTAGGGGATGGCTACACCTTC. The encoded protein is CSVHGYLGDGYTF.

The chain couples TRBV5-1 to TRBJ2-1, with a weak D call TRBD1 (6 bases). V was clipped by 0 bases and J by 2 bases, with 9 bases between them. Germline CDR1 is SGHRS and CDR2 is YFSETQ. The CDR3 contains 15 residues. DNA of the CDR3: TGCGCCAGCAGCTTGGAGGGGGTGCCCTACAATGAGCAGTTCTTC. It translates to CASSLEGVPYNEQFF.

This chain uses TRBV2 with TRBJ1-2; possible D gene TRBD1, 5 bases. V lost 3 bases, J lost 6 bases, and 11 bases lay in between. The germline gives CDR1 SNHLY, CDR2 FYNNEI. The CDR3 loop spans 13 amino acids. The CDR3 DNA follows: TGTGCCAGCAGTGAGAACAGGCGGGATGGCTACACCTTC. Amino acid sequence: CASSENRRDGYTF. The variable domain in full, completed from reference TRBV2 and TRBJ1-2, reads EPEVTQTPSHQVTQMGQEVILRCVPISNHLYFYWYRQILGQKVEFLVSFYNNEISEKSEIFDDQFSVERPDGSNFTLKIRSTKLEDSAMYFCASSENRRDGYTFGSGTRLTVV.

The gene calls are TRBV29-1 and TRBJ1-5; TRBD1 matches 8 bases. V was clipped by 6 bases and J by 3 bases; unmatched bases: 4. Germline CDR1 reads SQVTM; CDR2 reads ANQGSEA. The CDR3 extends over 13 amino acids. In DNA, the CDR3 is TGCAGCGTCGGACAGGGCCTCAATCAGCCCCAGCATTTT. Translation gives CSVGQGLNQPQHF.

CDR3: CASTSIAGGLETQYF. In DNA form, the CDR3 reads TGTGCCAGCACCTCCATAGCGGGGGGGCTCGAGACCCAGTACTTC. The chain has TRBV7-9 and TRBJ2-5, with 11 positions matching TRBD2. This CDR3 region has 15 residues. Germline CDR1 is SEHNR and CDR2 is FQNEAQ (reference sequence). With 7 bases clipped from V and 5 bases from J, the junction kept 9 bases outside the gene matches.

This chain connects TRBV5-1 to TRBJ2-1; the match to TRBD2 covers 9 bases. CDR1 and CDR2 (germline): SGHRS, YFSETQ. The CDR3 runs 16 residues. V gave up 1 base and J gave up 9 bases; unmatched junction bases: 11. The CDR3, as DNA: TGCGCCAGCAGCTTGTACCGCGGGGGGGCCGGCATTGAGCAGTTCTTC. Translating gives CASSLYRGGAGIEQFF.

The gene calls are TRBV27 and TRBJ2-3, with D possibly matching TRBD1 (5 bases). This CDR3 is 14 amino acids long. The germline V gene has CDR1 MNHEY and CDR2 SMNVEV (reference sequence). V dropped 8 bases and J dropped 1 base, with 13 bases sitting between them. The CDR3 protein is CASLDSRRTDTQYF. The CDR3, as DNA: TGTGCCAGCTTAGACAGTCGACGCACAGATACGCAGTATTTT.

The chain couples TRBV12-5 to TRBJ1-5; the D gene is possibly TRBD1 (5 bases). The germline V and J ends were trimmed by 0 bases and 7 bases, with 19 bases remaining between them. The CDR3 loop spans 17 amino acids. Germline-derived CDR1 and CDR2 are LGHNT and FRNRAP. CDR3 DNA: TGTGCTAGTGGTTTGGTACGTTACGGAAGAGAGGGGCAGCCCCAGCATTTT. Translation gives CASGLVRYGREGQPQHF.

The chain couples TRBV5-6 to TRBJ2-7; D remains ambiguous. The V and J ends lost 4 bases and 2 bases respectively, with 13 bases between them. CDR1 and CDR2 from the germline V gene are SGHDT and YYEEEE. The CDR3 covers 14 residues. The CDR3 sequence: CASSTRSGTYEQYF. The CDR3 DNA sequence: TGTGCCAGCAGCACCAGATCAGGAACCTACGAGCAGTACTTC.

This clone turned up a few times. The rearrangement uses TRBV28 and TRBJ2-7, with 8 bases aligning to TRBD1. Germline CDR1 is MDHEN and CDR2 is SYDVKM. After removal of 4 bases from V and 1 base from J, the junction contained 6 bases not matched to a gene. The CDR3 loop spans 15 amino acids. The CDR3 protein is CASSSLGDRSYEQYF. CDR3 bases: TGTGCCAGCAGTTCCCTTGGGGACAGGTCCTACGAGCAGTACTTC.

The chain carries TRBV29-1 and TRBJ1-2; D is unresolved. Trimming shortened V by 1 base and J by 6 bases, and 9 bases separated the two germline ends. This CDR3 contains 12 residues. Germline CDR1 reads SQVTM; CDR2 reads ANQGSEA. This chain's CDR3 is CSVEGAEDGYTF. The CDR3 nucleotides read TGCAGCGTTGAAGGGGCCGAGGATGGCTACACCTTC.

This clone appeared a few times. The DNA of the CDR3 is TGTGCCAGCAGCTTCCCGAACCTTCTTGGCGGGGTCCGCTCTGGGGCCAACGTCCTGACTTTC. Translated: CASSFPNLLGGVRSGANVLTF. This chain links TRBV7-8 with TRBJ2-6, with a weak D call TRBD2 (6 bases). V was trimmed by 3 bases and J by 0 bases, leaving 24 bases between them. The CDR3 spans 21 residues. The V gene's germline CDR1 is SGHVS and CDR2 FQNEAQ.

This chain links TRBV7-7 with TRBJ2-3; TRBD2 aligns across 7 bases. Germline V lookup: CDR1 SSHAT, CDR2 FNYEAQ (reference sequence). The CDR3 runs to 13 residues. The CDR3 DNA follows: TGTGCTATACGGGGGGACAGCACAGATACGCAGTATTTT. This codes for CAIRGDSTDTQYF.

The genes are TRBV28 and TRBJ2-7; D might be TRBD1 (6 bases). From germline, CDR1 is MDHEN and CDR2 SYDVKM. The CDR3 runs 14 residues. Trimming took 5 bases from V and 2 from J, leaving 13 bases between them. CDR3 sequence (DNA): TGTGCCAGCAGTCCCCTTGACAGGCCCTACGAGCAGTACTTC. This encodes CASSPLDRPYEQYF.

The CDR3 nucleotides read TGTGCCTGGAGGGGGACAGACCAAGAGACCCAGTACTTC. Its protein product is CAWRGTDQETQYF. V gene TRBV30 combines with J gene TRBJ2-5; 7 positions agree with TRBD1. The CDR3 consists of 13 residues. J was trimmed by 0 bases and V by 3 bases; bases with no gene match: 1. CDR1 is GTSNPN, CDR2 SVGIG, per germline (reference sequence).